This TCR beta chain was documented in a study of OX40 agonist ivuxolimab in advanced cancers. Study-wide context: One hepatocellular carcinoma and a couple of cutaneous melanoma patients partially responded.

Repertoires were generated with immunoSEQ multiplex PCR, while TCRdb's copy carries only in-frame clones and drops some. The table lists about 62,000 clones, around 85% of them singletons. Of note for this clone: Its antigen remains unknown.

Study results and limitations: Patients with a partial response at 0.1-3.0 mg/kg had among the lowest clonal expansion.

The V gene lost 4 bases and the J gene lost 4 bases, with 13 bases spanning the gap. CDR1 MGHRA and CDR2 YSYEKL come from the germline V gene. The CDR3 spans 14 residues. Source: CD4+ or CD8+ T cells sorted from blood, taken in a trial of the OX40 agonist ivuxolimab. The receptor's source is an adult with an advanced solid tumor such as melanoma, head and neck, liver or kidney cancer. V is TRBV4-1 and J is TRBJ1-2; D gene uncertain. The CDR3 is CASSPTSVIYGYTF. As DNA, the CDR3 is TGCGCCAGCAGCCCAACATCCGTTATCTATGGCTACACCTTC.